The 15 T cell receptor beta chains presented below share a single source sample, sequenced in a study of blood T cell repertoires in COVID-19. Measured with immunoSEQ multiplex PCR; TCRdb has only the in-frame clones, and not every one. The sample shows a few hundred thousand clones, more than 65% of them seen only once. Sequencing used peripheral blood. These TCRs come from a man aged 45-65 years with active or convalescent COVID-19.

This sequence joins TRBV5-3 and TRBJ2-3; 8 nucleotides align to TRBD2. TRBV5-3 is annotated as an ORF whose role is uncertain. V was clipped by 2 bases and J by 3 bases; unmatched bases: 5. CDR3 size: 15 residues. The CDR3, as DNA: TGTGCCAGAAGCTTCCGACTAGCGCCTACAGATACGCAGTATTTT. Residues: CARSFRLAPTDTQYF.

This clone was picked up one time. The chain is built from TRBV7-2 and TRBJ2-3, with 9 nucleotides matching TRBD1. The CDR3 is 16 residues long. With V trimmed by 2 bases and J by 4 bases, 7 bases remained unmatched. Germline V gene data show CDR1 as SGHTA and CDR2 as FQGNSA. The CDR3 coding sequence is TGTGCCAGCAGCTTAATGGGACAGGGTGTTGCAGATACGCAGTATTTT. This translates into CASSLMGQGVADTQYF.

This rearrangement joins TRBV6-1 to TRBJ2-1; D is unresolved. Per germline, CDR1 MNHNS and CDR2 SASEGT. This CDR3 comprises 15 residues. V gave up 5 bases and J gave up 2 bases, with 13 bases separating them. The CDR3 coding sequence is TGTGCCAGCAGTTCTTCCGGGTTCCCCTACAATGAGCAGTTCTTC. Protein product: CASSSSGFPYNEQFF.

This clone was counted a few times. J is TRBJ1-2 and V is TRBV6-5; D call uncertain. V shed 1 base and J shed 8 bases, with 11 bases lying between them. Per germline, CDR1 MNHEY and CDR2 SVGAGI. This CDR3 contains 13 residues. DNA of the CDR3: TGTGCCAGCAGTTACTATCGGGGTGCCGGCTACACCTTC. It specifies CASSYYRGAGYTF.

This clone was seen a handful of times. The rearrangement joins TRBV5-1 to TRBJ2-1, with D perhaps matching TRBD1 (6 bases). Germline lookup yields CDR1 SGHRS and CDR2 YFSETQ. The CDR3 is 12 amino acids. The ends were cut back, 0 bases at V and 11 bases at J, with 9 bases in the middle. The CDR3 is CASSLARDKQFF. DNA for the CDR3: TGCGCCAGCAGCTTGGCCAGGGACAAGCAGTTCTTC.

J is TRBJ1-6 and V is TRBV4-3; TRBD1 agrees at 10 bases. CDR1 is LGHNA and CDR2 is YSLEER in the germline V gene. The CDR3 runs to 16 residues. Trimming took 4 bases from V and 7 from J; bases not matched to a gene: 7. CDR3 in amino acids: CASSPGQGGMNSPLHF. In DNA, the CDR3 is TGCGCCAGCAGCCCTGGACAGGGGGGCATGAATTCACCCCTCCACTTT.

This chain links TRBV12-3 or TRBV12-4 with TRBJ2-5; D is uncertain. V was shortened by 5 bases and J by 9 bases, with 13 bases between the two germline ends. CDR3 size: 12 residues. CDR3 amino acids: CASSLEYAAQYF. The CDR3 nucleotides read TGTGCCAGCAGTCTGGAGTACGCGGCCCAGTACTTC.

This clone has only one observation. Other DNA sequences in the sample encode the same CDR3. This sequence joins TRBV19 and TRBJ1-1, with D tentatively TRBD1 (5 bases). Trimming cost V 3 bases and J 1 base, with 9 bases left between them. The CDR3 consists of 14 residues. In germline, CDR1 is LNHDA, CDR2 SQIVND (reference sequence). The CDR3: CASSMGRENTEAFF. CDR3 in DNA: TGTGCCAGTAGTATGGGCAGGGAGAACACTGAAGCTTTCTTT. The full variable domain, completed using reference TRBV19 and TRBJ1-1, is DGGITQSPKYLFRKEGQNVTLSCEQNLNHDAMYWYRQDPGQGLRLIYYSQIVNDFQKGDIAEGYSVSREKKESFPLTVTSAQKNPTAFYLCASSMGRENTEAFFGQGTRLTVV.

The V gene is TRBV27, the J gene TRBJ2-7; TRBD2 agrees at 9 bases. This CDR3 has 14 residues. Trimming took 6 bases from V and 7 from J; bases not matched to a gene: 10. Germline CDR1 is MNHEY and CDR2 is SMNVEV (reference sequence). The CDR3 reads CASRSLAGGGEQYV. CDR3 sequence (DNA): TGTGCCAGCAGATCACTAGCGGGTGGAGGGGAGCAGTACGTC.

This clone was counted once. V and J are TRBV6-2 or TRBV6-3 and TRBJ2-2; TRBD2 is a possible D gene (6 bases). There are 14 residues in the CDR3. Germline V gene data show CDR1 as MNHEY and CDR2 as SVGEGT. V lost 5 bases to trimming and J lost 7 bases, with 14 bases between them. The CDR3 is CASSPYRENGELFF. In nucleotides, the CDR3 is TGTGCCAGCAGTCCCTATCGGGAGAACGGGGAGCTGTTTTTT.

CDR3: CASSGQSLHF. The CDR3 bases are TGTGCCAGCAGCGGACAGTCCCTCCACTTT. The chain carries TRBV7-9 and TRBJ1-6; D is perhaps TRBD1 (6 bases). V dropped 5 bases and J dropped 14 bases, with 7 bases sitting between them. The CDR3 has 10 amino acids. CDR1 SEHNR and CDR2 FQNEAQ come from the germline V gene (reference sequence). Looking up the rest from reference TRBV7-9 and TRBJ1-6 gives the full variable domain: DTGVSQNPRHKITKRGQNVTFRCDPISEHNRLYWYRQTLGQGPEFLTYFQNEAQLEKSRLLSDRFSAERPKGSFSTLEIQRTEQGDSAMYLCASSGQSLHFGNGTRLTVT.

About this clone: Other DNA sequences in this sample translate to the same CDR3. This chain's CDR3 is CASSLAGSGANVLTF. In DNA, the CDR3 is TGTGCCAGCAGTTTGGCCGGGTCCGGGGCCAACGTCCTGACTTTC. The chain links TRBV28 to TRBJ2-6; D gene uncertain. With 3 bases removed from V and 4 bases from J, the gap between germline ends came to 10 bases. Germline V gives CDR1 MDHEN, CDR2 SYDVKM. The CDR3 runs 15 residues.

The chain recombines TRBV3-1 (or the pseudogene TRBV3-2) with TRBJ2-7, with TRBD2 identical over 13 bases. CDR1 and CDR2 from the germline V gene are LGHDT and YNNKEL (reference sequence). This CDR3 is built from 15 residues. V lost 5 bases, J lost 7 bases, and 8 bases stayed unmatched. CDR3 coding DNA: TGTGCCAGCAGCTTAAGGACTAGCGGGAGTTGGGAGCAGTACTTC. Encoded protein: CASSLRTSGSWEQYF.

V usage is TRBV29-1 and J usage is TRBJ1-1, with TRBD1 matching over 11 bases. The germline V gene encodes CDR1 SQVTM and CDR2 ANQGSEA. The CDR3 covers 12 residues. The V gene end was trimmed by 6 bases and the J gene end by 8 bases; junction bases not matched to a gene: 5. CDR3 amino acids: CSVRGQGAEAFF. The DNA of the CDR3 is TGCAGCGTCAGAGGACAGGGGGCGGAAGCTTTCTTT.

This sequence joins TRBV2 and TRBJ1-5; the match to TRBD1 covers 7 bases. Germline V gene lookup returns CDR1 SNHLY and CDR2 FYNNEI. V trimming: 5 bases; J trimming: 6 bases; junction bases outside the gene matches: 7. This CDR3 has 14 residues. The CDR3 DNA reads TGTGCCAGCAGTTACGACAGGGCGAGTCAGCCCCAGCATTTT. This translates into CASSYDRASQPQHF.